Presented here are 15 T cell receptor beta chains from one specimen sequenced in a study of CD8+CD57+ T cells in acquired aplastic anemia. The use of genomic DNA as template underpinned the TCR beta VDJ and CDR3 profiling. TCRdb itself ran the reads through MiXCR, one entry per CDR3 protein. The sample includes roughly 190,000 distinct CDR3 sequences, roughly half seen only once; the top ten take 8.5% to 10%. Patients selected for sequencing had displayed CD8+CD57+ cell expansion by flow cytometry. What was sequenced was sorted CD4+, CD8+, or CD8+CD57+ T cells (not recorded which) from PBMCs. These receptors all come from a human donor with aplastic anemia.

V and J are TRBV7-2 and TRBJ2-7; D could derive from TRBD1 or TRBD2 (6 bases each). Germline CDR1 is SGHTA and CDR2 is FQGNSA. The CDR3 is made up of 15 amino acids. Between the trimmed V and J ends, which lost 1 base and 5 bases, there was a span of 15 bases. This CDR3 reads CASSLEGGDLDEQYF. The CDR3 region has the DNA TGTGCCAGCAGCTTAGAGGGGGGTGACCTCGACGAGCAGTACTTC.

Remarks on this clonotype: Its ends do not fully match the called genes, so a read error is possible. This chain links TRBV18 with TRBJ2-2; 7 nucleotides agree with TRBD2. The CDR3 has 13 amino acids. Per germline, CDR1 KGHSH and CDR2 LQKENI. The CDR3, as DNA: TGTGTCAGCTCACCACGGGAGGCCGGGGAGCTGTTTTTT. This translates into CVSSPREAGELFF.

This clonotype was counted many times. This chain joins TRBV9 and TRBJ1-5; D uncertain. Germline values: CDR1 SGDLS, CDR2 YYNGEE. The CDR3 extends over 14 amino acids. The V gene lost 2 bases and the J gene lost 3 bases, with 9 bases spanning the gap. The CDR3 DNA sequence: TGTGCCAGCAGCGTTGACGGATCCAATCAGCCCCAGCATTTT. Translation gives CASSVDGSNQPQHF.

The chain couples TRBV28 to TRBJ1-1, with unresolved D. In germline, CDR1 is MDHEN, CDR2 SYDVKM. CDR3 length equals 12 residues. V gave up 2 bases and J gave up 7 bases, with 8 bases separating them. The CDR3: CASSLVGYEAFF. DNA for the CDR3: TGTGCCAGCAGTTTAGTAGGGTATGAAGCTTTCTTT. Full variable domain (remainder filled in from reference TRBV28 and TRBJ1-1): DVKVTQSSRYLVKRTGEKVFLECVQDMDHENMFWYRQDPGLGLRLIYFSYDVKMKEKGDIPEGYSVSREKKERFSLILESASTNQTSMYLCASSLVGYEAFFGQGTRLTVV.

The genes are TRBV29-1 and TRBJ2-7; the D is unclear. This CDR3 is 14 amino acids long. V dropped 8 bases and J dropped 5 bases, with 22 bases sitting between them. Germline assignment: CDR1 SQVTM and CDR2 ANQGSEA. DNA of the CDR3: TGCAGCTTGGTGGCAGAACTACAAGGACACGAGCAGTACTTC. This encodes CSLVAELQGHEQYF.

This chain uses TRBV7-3 with TRBJ2-2; D is unclear. Germline V CDR1 and CDR2: SGHTA, FQGTGA. CDR3 length: 14 amino acids. V lost 2 bases and J lost 5, with 9 bases in between. The CDR3 DNA follows: TGTGCCAGCAGCTTACGCCAAGCGACCGGGGAGCTGTTTTTT. The encoded protein is CASSLRQATGELFF.

Concerning this clonotype: The junction departs from the called germline gene at one end, perhaps through a read error. V usage is TRBV19 and J usage is TRBJ2-6, with D possibly being TRBD1 (6 bases). The CDR3 covers 12 residues. Germline V gene data show CDR1 as LNHDA and CDR2 as SQIVND (reference sequence). CDR3 loop: CASSIVGGTEAF. Here the CDR3 DNA reads TGTGCCAGTAGTATTGTAGGGGGTACTGAAGCTTTC.

This rearrangement joins TRBV7-3 to TRBJ2-7, with D possibly matching TRBD1 (6 bases). The CDR3 contains 14 residues. Trimming cost V 6 bases and J 0 bases, with 12 bases left between them. Germline-derived CDR1 and CDR2 are SGHTA and FQGTGA. DNA of the CDR3: TGTGCCAGCAGGTACCGGGACAACTCCTACGAGCAGTACTTC. Translated: CASRYRDNSYEQYF.

This sequence joins TRBV2 and TRBJ2-3, with D maybe TRBD2 (6 bases). The germline V gene has CDR1 SNHLY and CDR2 FYNNEI. CDR3 length: 14 amino acids. The V gene lost 4 bases and the J gene lost 2 bases, with 10 bases spanning the gap. CDR3 residues: CASSGRGVTDTQYF. Here the CDR3 DNA reads TGTGCCAGCAGTGGACGCGGGGTCACAGATACGCAGTATTTT.

This clonotype was recorded many times. V gene TRBV24-1 combines with J gene TRBJ2-3, with 11 bases that match TRBD2. Losses at the gene ends were 3 bases for V and 4 bases for J; bases not matched to a gene: 2. Germline CDR1 and CDR2: KGHDR and SFDVKD. CDR3 length equals 15 residues. The CDR3 DNA sequence: TGTGCCACCAGTGATACTAGCGGGAGCGCAGATACGCAGTATTTT. It translates to CATSDTSGSADTQYF.

This sequence joins TRBV25-1 and TRBJ2-1; 12 bases match TRBD2. The CDR3 runs 16 residues. Germline V gene data show CDR1 as MGHDK and CDR2 as SYGVNS. Trimming took 8 bases from V and 4 from J; bases not matched to a gene: 9. Here the CDR3 reads CASGPRTSGTYNEQFF. In nucleotides, the CDR3 is TGTGCCAGCGGACCCAGGACTAGCGGGACTTACAATGAGCAGTTCTTC.

Ten or more counts support this clonotype. This chain uses TRBV7-3 with TRBJ1-2, with 10 bases fitting TRBD1. J lost 8 bases, V lost 3 bases, and 9 bases had no gene match. The CDR3 has 15 amino acids. CDR1 and CDR2 from the germline V gene are SGHTA and FQGTGA. CDR3 in DNA: TGTGCCAGCAGCTTTACCCCGACAGGGGGCCGCGGCTACACCTTC. This codes for CASSFTPTGGRGYTF.

This clonotype was observed many times. The chain is built from TRBV6-2 or TRBV6-3 and TRBJ2-7; TRBD1 matches at 9 bases. The ends lost 6 bases at V and 5 bases at J; junction bases unmatched: 11. This CDR3 has 15 residues. CDR1 is MNHEY and CDR2 is SVGEGT in the germline V gene. CDR3 sequence (DNA): TGTGCCAGCAGGGGGCATCGGACAGGGGACGACGAGCAGTACTTC. Encoded protein: CASRGHRTGDDEQYF.

This clonotype is medium-sized. The chain joins TRBV15 to TRBJ2-5, with TRBD1 as a possible D gene (5 bases). Germline V gives CDR1 LNHNV, CDR2 YYDKDF (reference sequence). V gave up 1 base and J gave up 5 bases, with 14 bases separating them. This CDR3 has 15 amino acids. CDR3 nucleotide sequence: TGTGCCACCAGCAGAGGCAGGGATACTTTGGAGACCCAGTACTTC. This sequence encodes CATSRGRDTLETQYF.

This chain uses TRBV29-1 with TRBJ2-7, with D unresolved. The CDR3 is 12 amino acids. Trimming left V 6 bases short and J 0 bases short, with 9 bases between. Germline-derived CDR1 and CDR2 are SQVTM and ANQGSEA. In DNA form, the CDR3 reads TGCAGCGTAAGGAGAAGCTCCTACGAGCAGTACTTC. Translation gives CSVRRSSYEQYF.